Ten or more counts support the clone carrying this T cell receptor beta chain. The antigen is not known. The CDR3 has 15 amino acids. V lost 6 bases and J lost 3; bases outside the gene matches: 10. From germline, CDR1 is SQVTM and CDR2 ANQGSEA. This specimen belongs to a study of response to subunit inactivated influenza vaccine. General study findings and limits: Few additional T cells are recruited per seasonal influenza vaccination, authors suggested.

In TCRdb, the RT-PCR reads were re-called with MiXCR into one record per CDR3 protein. The sample lists 450,000 to 600,000 distinct CDR3 sequences, roughly 8.2% occurring once. This specimen was PBMCs from blood, taken roughly 24 months after vaccination. The chain recombines TRBV29-1 with TRBJ2-5; the match to TRBD1 covers 10 bases. This receptor was identified in a man aged 50 to 69 who received an inactivated influenza vaccine. Written as DNA, the CDR3 is TGCAGCGTGTCCTACGCCGGGACAGGGGAAGAGACCCAGTACTTC. Protein: CSVSYAGTGEETQYF.